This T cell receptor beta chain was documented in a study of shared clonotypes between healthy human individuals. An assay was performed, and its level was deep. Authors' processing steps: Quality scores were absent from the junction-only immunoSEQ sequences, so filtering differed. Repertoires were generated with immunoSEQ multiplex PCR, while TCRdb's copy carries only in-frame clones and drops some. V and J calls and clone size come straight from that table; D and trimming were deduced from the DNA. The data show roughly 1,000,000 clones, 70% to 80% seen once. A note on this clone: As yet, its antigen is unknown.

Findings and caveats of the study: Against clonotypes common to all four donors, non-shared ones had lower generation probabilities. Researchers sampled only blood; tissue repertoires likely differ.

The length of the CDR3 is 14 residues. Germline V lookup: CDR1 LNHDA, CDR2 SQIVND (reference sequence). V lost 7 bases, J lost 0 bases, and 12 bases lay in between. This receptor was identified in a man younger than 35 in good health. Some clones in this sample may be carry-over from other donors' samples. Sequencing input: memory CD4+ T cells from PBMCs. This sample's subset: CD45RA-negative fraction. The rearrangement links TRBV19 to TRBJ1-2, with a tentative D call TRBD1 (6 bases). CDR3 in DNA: TGTGCCAGTACTCAGACAGGACCTAACTATGGCTACACCTTC. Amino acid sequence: CASTQTGPNYGYTF.